The next 31 T cell receptor beta chains were all read from a single sample in a study of cytomegalovirus exposure and HLA in healthy donors. Assay used: immunoSEQ multiplex PCR; TCRdb lists only in-frame clones, some missing. The top ten hold 4% to 5% of the sample, which has 150,000 to 200,000 clones, roughly 90% seen once. The sample comprised PBMCs. The receptors originated from a young man in good health and CMV-seropositive.

This clone was recorded once. CDR3 nucleotides: TGTGCCAGCGGACCTTACAGGGTTGGGAGCTATGGCTACACCTTC. Its protein product is CASGPYRVGSYGYTF. The V and J genes are TRBV7-8 and TRBJ1-2; tentatively, D is TRBD1 (6 bases). The ends were cut back, 8 bases at V and 4 bases at J, with 20 bases in the middle. The CDR3 has 15 amino acids. Per germline, CDR1 SGHVS and CDR2 FQNEAQ.

This rearrangement joins TRBV29-1 to TRBJ2-1; 11 bases line up with TRBD1. CDR1 is SQVTM and CDR2 is ANQGSEA in the germline V gene. CDR3 length equals 19 residues. The junction had 15 bases not matched to a gene; V was cut back by 2 bases and J by 3 bases. The DNA of the CDR3 is TGCAGCGTTGAACCCATCACATCGGCCGGGACAGGGGGCTACAATGAGCAGTTCTTC. Translated: CSVEPITSAGTGGYNEQFF.

The chain couples TRBV28 to TRBJ1-1; possibly TRBD1 for D (6 bases). This CDR3 spans 14 amino acids. CDR1 and CDR2 from the germline V gene are MDHEN and SYDVKM. V lost 2 bases and J lost 9, with 16 bases in between. CDR3: CASSLNRGADKAFF. The CDR3, as DNA: TGTGCCAGCAGTTTAAATCGGGGGGCGGATAAAGCTTTCTTT.

The genes are TRBV5-1 and TRBJ1-2; D not certain. Per germline, CDR1 SGHRS and CDR2 YFSETQ. Trimming shortened V by 0 bases and J by 4 bases, and 16 bases separated the two germline ends. The CDR3 is 16 residues long. This CDR3 reads CASSLVGGVAGYGYTF. The CDR3 nucleotides are TGCGCCAGCAGCTTGGTGGGCGGGGTCGCCGGCTATGGCTACACCTTC.

The V and J genes are TRBV7-9 and TRBJ2-7, with 8 bases aligning to TRBD1. The CDR3 is made up of 14 amino acids. Per the germline V gene, CDR1 is SEHNR and CDR2 is FQNEAQ (reference sequence). V dropped 7 bases and J dropped 6; count of bases not matched to a gene: 11. CDR3 sequence: CASTLGQGAGEQYF. DNA of the CDR3: TGTGCCAGCACCCTGGGGCAGGGGGCTGGCGAGCAGTACTTC.

CDR3 nucleotides: TGTGCCAGCAGCTTACTCCGGGACAGGGTTTCCTACGAGCAGTACTTC. Encoded protein: CASSLLRDRVSYEQYF. This rearrangement joins TRBV5-6 to TRBJ2-7, with 9 bases aligning to TRBD1. V lost 2 bases and J lost 1; bases outside the gene matches: 7. In germline, CDR1 is SGHDT, CDR2 YYEEEE. This CDR3 region has 16 residues.

The chain recombines TRBV7-6 with TRBJ2-1; the match to TRBD2 covers 9 bases. Germline loops: CDR1 SGHVS, CDR2 FNYEAQ. The CDR3 has 16 residues. J gave up 6 bases and V 1 base, and 7 bases lay outside the gene matches. The chain's CDR3 is CASSLEAGLAFNEQFF. CDR3 coding DNA: TGTGCCAGCAGCTTAGAAGCGGGACTAGCTTTCAATGAGCAGTTCTTC.

The V call is TRBV27, the J call TRBJ2-1; 8 nucleotides line up with TRBD2. With V trimmed by 5 bases and J by 0 bases, 9 bases remained unmatched. Looked up from germline, CDR1 is MNHEY and CDR2 is SMNVEV (reference sequence). CDR3 length: 17 residues. The CDR3 DNA follows: TGTGCCAGCAGTAGAACTGCGACTAGCGCCTCCTACAATGAGCAGTTCTTC. Encoded protein: CASSRTATSASYNEQFF.

V and J are TRBV6-5 and TRBJ1-1; TRBD1 agrees at 8 bases. The CDR3 has 15 residues. V shed 6 bases and J 5 bases; nucleotides not matched to a gene: 11. Germline loops: CDR1 MNHEY, CDR2 SVGAGI. The CDR3 region has the DNA TGTGCCAGCAGACGACCGGGGCAGGGGGCGACTGAAGCTTTCTTT. As protein: CASRRPGQGATEAFF.

The genes are TRBV11-2 and TRBJ1-1; 7 bases line up with TRBD1. Germline CDR1 SGHAT, CDR2 FQNNGV. V shed 2 bases and J 11 bases; nucleotides not matched to a gene: 2. The CDR3 spans 11 residues. CDR3 amino acids: CASSLTGDAFF. CDR3 nucleotides: TGTGCCAGCAGCTTAACAGGGGACGCTTTCTTT. The full variable domain, completed using reference TRBV11-2 and TRBJ1-1, is EAGVAQSPRYKIIEKRQSVAFWCNPISGHATLYWYQQILGQGPKLLIQFQNNGVVDDSQLPKDRFSAERLKGVDSTLKIQPAKLEDSAVYLCASSLTGDAFFGQGTRLTVV.

The V and J genes are TRBV11-3 and TRBJ2-3; 13 bases are a match to TRBD2. This CDR3 spans 18 amino acids. The J segment lost 1 base and the V segment lost 6 bases, leaving 10 bases of the junction unmatched. The germline CDR1 and CDR2 sequences are SGHNT and YENEEA. This chain's CDR3 is CASRTGTSGIRGTDTQYF. The CDR3 nucleotides read TGTGCCAGCAGGACCGGGACTAGCGGGATTAGGGGCACAGATACGCAGTATTTT.

The V gene is TRBV7-2, the J gene TRBJ2-3; 8 positions match TRBD2. Germline assignment: CDR1 SGHTA and CDR2 FQGNSA. Trimming at V came to 0 bases and at J to 2 bases, leaving 4 bases not matched to a gene. The CDR3 consists of 16 residues. In nucleotides, the CDR3 is TGTGCCAGCAGCTTAGCTAGCGGGATTTTCACAGATACGCAGTATTTT. Residues: CASSLASGIFTDTQYF.

This sequence joins TRBV18 and TRBJ1-5, with 12 bases matching TRBD1. After removal of 2 bases from V and 6 bases from J, the junction contained 2 bases not matched to a gene. There are 15 residues in the CDR3. Germline assignment: CDR1 KGHSH and CDR2 LQKENI. CDR3 sequence reads: CASSPGTGGFQPQHF. CDR3 DNA: TGTGCCAGCTCACCAGGGACAGGGGGCTTTCAGCCCCAGCATTTT.

The chain links TRBV7-9 to TRBJ2-3; TRBD2 might be the D (5 bases). There are 17 residues in the CDR3. CDR1 SEHNR and CDR2 FQNEAQ come from the germline V gene (reference sequence). V lost 5 bases and J 1 base, leaving 19 bases between the germline ends. The CDR3 DNA is TGTGCCAGCAGCCCCCCAGGACTTCCGACTGGCACAGATACGCAGTATTTT. It specifies CASSPPGLPTGTDTQYF.

V and J are TRBV27 and TRBJ2-2; 9 positions agree with TRBD1. Trimming took 4 bases from V and 8 from J; bases not matched to a gene: 5. The CDR3 extends over 14 amino acids. The germline gives CDR1 MNHEY, CDR2 SMNVEV (reference sequence). This chain's CDR3 is CASSSTGGVGELFF. For the CDR3, the DNA is TGTGCCAGCAGTTCGACAGGGGGGGTTGGGGAGCTGTTTTTT.

The V gene is TRBV6-1, the J gene TRBJ1-2; 8 nucleotides align to TRBD1. Germline trimming cut 4 bases from V and 6 bases from J; bases unmatched to any gene: 10. The CDR3 is made up of 15 amino acids. In germline, CDR1 is MNHNS, CDR2 SASEGT. Here the CDR3 reads CASSAGQGDWDGYTF. For the CDR3, the DNA is TGTGCCAGCAGTGCCGGACAGGGCGACTGGGATGGCTACACCTTC.

This chain joins TRBV5-1 and TRBJ2-7; 10 bases are shared with TRBD1. The CDR3 extends over 14 amino acids. The ends lost 3 bases at V and 5 bases at J; junction bases unmatched: 5. Per germline, CDR1 SGHRS and CDR2 YFSETQ. The CDR3 region is CASSSGTGENEQYF. CDR3 bases: TGCGCCAGCAGCTCCGGGACAGGGGAGAACGAGCAGTACTTC.

The table lists this clone with a few counts. The rearrangement uses TRBV9 and TRBJ2-3; possibly TRBD1 for D (5 bases). The CDR3 is 15 amino acids. The germline V and J ends were trimmed by 5 bases and 0 bases, with 13 bases remaining between them. From germline, CDR1 is SGDLS and CDR2 YYNGEE. The CDR3 loop reads CASSSPTESTDTQYF. CDR3 DNA: TGTGCCAGCAGTTCCCCGACAGAGAGCACAGATACGCAGTATTTT.

CDR3 loop: CATSRDEAGPSYNEQFF. For the CDR3, the DNA is TGTGCCACCAGCAGAGATGAAGCGGGCCCATCCTACAATGAGCAGTTCTTC. The rearrangement links TRBV15 to TRBJ2-1, with D possibly TRBD2 on 6 matching bases. Germline values: CDR1 LNHNV, CDR2 YYDKDF (reference sequence). CDR3 length: 17 amino acids. V shed 0 bases and J shed 1 base, with 13 bases lying between them.

This chain connects TRBV5-4 to TRBJ1-5; D possibly corresponds to TRBD1 (5 bases). From germline, CDR1 is SGHNT and CDR2 YYREEE (reference sequence). V was trimmed by 3 bases and J by 6 bases, leaving 16 bases between them. The CDR3 consists of 15 residues. CDR3 DNA sequence: TGTGCCAGCAGCTGGGGCGGGGACGTCGGTCAGCCCCAGCATTTT. As protein: CASSWGGDVGQPQHF.

In its sample, this clone was seen a few times. The rearrangement uses TRBV7-9 and TRBJ1-2; TRBD1 agrees at 7 bases. V shed 0 bases, J shed 8 bases, and the junction held 3 bases outside the gene matches. The CDR3 totals 13 residues. Germline CDR1 reads SEHNR; CDR2 reads FQNEAQ (reference sequence). Here the CDR3 reads CASSLAGGEGYTF. In DNA, the CDR3 is TGTGCCAGCAGCTTAGCAGGGGGCGAGGGCTACACCTTC. Supplemented by reference TRBV7-9 and TRBJ1-2, the full variable domain reads DTGVSQNPRHKITKRGQNVTFRCDPISEHNRLYWYRQTLGQGPEFLTYFQNEAQLEKSRLLSDRFSAERPKGSFSTLEIQRTEQGDSAMYLCASSLAGGEGYTFGSGTRLTVV.

V gene TRBV15 combines with J gene TRBJ1-1; D not resolved. This CDR3 comprises 13 residues. Germline CDR1 LNHNV, CDR2 YYDKDF (reference sequence). V was shortened by 7 bases and J by 2 bases, with 11 bases between the two germline ends. CDR3: CATTLERNTEAFF. The CDR3 DNA sequence: TGTGCCACCACCCTCGAGAGAAACACTGAAGCTTTCTTT.

This chain links TRBV4-1 with TRBJ1-1; D unresolved. V lost 2 bases to trimming and J lost 2 bases, with 9 bases between them. Germline V gene lookup returns CDR1 MGHRA and CDR2 YSYEKL. The CDR3 length is 14 residues. This CDR3 is CASSQFLLNTEAFF. The DNA for the CDR3 is TGCGCCAGCAGCCAATTTCTTCTTAACACTGAAGCTTTCTTT.

V is TRBV25-1 and J is TRBJ2-3; 7 nucleotides agree with TRBD1. CDR3 length equals 15 residues. The germline V gene encodes CDR1 MGHDK and CDR2 SYGVNS. The junction had 11 bases not matched to a gene; V was cut back by 7 bases and J by 4 bases. CDR3 sequence reads: CASIEGRTGSDTQYF. CDR3 DNA: TGTGCCAGCATCGAAGGAAGGACAGGCTCAGATACGCAGTATTTT.

The chain uses TRBV2 and TRBJ2-5, with 10 positions matching TRBD2. The CDR3 is 17 residues long. V shed 0 bases and J 4 bases; nucleotides not matched to a gene: 8. Looked up from germline, CDR1 is SNHLY and CDR2 is FYNNEI. The CDR3 region is CASSEALAGVTGETQYF. The CDR3 DNA follows: TGTGCCAGCAGTGAAGCGCTAGCGGGAGTAACGGGAGAGACCCAGTACTTC.

The V and J genes are TRBV6-5 and TRBJ2-3; tentative D call: TRBD1 (6 bases). CDR1 and CDR2 from the germline V gene are MNHEY and SVGAGI. This CDR3 contains 16 residues. Trimming took off 2 bases at V and 4 bases at J, with 16 bases between the two ends. This chain's CDR3 is CASSYKTGSFADTQYF. The CDR3, as DNA: TGTGCCAGCAGTTACAAAACAGGGTCTTTCGCAGATACGCAGTATTTT.

The chain joins TRBV7-8 to TRBJ2-3, with 7 bases identical to TRBD1. Germline values: CDR1 SGHVS, CDR2 FQNEAQ. The V segment lost 3 bases and the J segment 2 bases; nucleotides outside the gene matches: 8. The CDR3 spans 16 residues. For the CDR3, the DNA is TGTGCCAGCAGCTTCACGACAGGGAGAGCCACAGATACGCAGTATTTT. Amino acid sequence: CASSFTTGRATDTQYF.

This chain joins TRBV27 and TRBJ1-5, with 7 bases identical to TRBD1. Germline V gene lookup returns CDR1 MNHEY and CDR2 SMNVEV (reference sequence). There are 18 residues in the CDR3. Unmatched junction bases numbered 8, after V lost 0 bases and J lost 0 bases. The CDR3 sequence: CASSLSNTGVYSNQPQHF. CDR3 coding DNA: TGTGCCAGCAGTTTATCGAATACAGGGGTTTATAGCAATCAGCCCCAGCATTTT.

The chain employs TRBV13 and TRBJ2-1, with D unresolved. This CDR3 spans 12 amino acids. In germline, CDR1 is PRHDT, CDR2 FYEKMQ (reference sequence). The V and J ends lost 2 bases and 7 bases respectively, with 6 bases between them. CDR3 nucleotide sequence: TGTGCCAGCAGCTTACTAGAAAATGAGCAGTTCTTC. Translation gives CASSLLENEQFF. The full variable domain, completed using reference TRBV13 and TRBJ2-1, is AAGVIQSPRHLIKEKRETATLKCYPIPRHDTVYWYQQGPGQDPQFLISFYEKMQSDKGSIPDRFSAQQFSDYHSELNMSSLELGDSALYFCASSLLENEQFFGPGTRLTVL.

The chain recombines TRBV19 with TRBJ2-2, with D unresolved. CDR3 length: 13 amino acids. Germline V gives CDR1 LNHDA, CDR2 SQIVND (reference sequence). Trimming removed 5 bases at V and 4 bases at J, with 8 bases between. The CDR3 sequence: CASSVTTTGELFF. The DNA for the CDR3 is TGTGCCAGTAGTGTTACAACCACCGGGGAGCTGTTTTTT.

This clone was counted only a few times. The chain couples TRBV4-1 to TRBJ1-2, with TRBD1 matching over 7 bases. The CDR3 covers 14 residues. V shed 5 bases, J shed 3 bases, and the junction held 6 bases outside the gene matches. Per germline, CDR1 MGHRA and CDR2 YSYEKL. The CDR3 loop is CASSDPGTDYGYTF. As DNA, the CDR3 is TGCGCCAGCAGCGACCCCGGGACAGACTATGGCTACACCTTC.